Listed below are T cell receptor beta chains from one sample, sequenced in a study of T cell responses to AZD1222 COVID-19 vaccine. Produced via immunoSEQ multiplex PCR; TCRdb's table is partial and in-frame only. The repertoire holds roughly 130,000 clones, around 90% seen once, with 3.5% to 4.5% in the top ten. Sequencing was performed on peripheral blood, taken 28 days after the second AZD1222 dose. These receptors were collected from an adult who received the AZD1222 COVID-19 vaccine. CDR3s include the opening cysteine and the closing phenylalanine or tryptophan. D genes are given only for firm matches. Size values are once, few and many counts, or a class for expanded clones, and some rows have none.

j_gene,v_gene,d_gene,abundance,CDR3nt,CDR3aa
TRBJ1-2,TRBV6-1,NA,NA,TGTGCCAGCAGTCCGGTGGGTCGTGGCTACACCTTC,CASSPVGRGYTF
TRBJ1-2,TRBV3-1/TRBV3-2,NA,once,TGTGCCAGCAGACACAGGGCTAACTATGGCTACACCTTC,CASRHRANYGYTF
TRBJ1-2,TRBV6-2/TRBV6-3,NA,NA,TGTGCCAGCAGGCCTCAGCCACTCTATGGCTACACCTTC,CASRPQPLYGYTF
TRBJ1-3,TRBV7-9,NA,NA,TGTGCCAGCAGCCTTCCTCGGGGGGCTGGAAACACCATATATTTT,CASSLPRGAGNTIYF
TRBJ1-6,TRBV28,TRBD1,once,TGTGCCAGCAGTGGGTGGACAGGGAATTTAGGTTCACCCCTCCACTTT,CASSGWTGNLGSPLHF
TRBJ2-3,TRBV29-1,TRBD1,NA,TGCAGCGTTTCTCCAGGGGGAACAGATACGCAGTATTTT,CSVSPGGTDTQYF
TRBJ2-7,TRBV5-6,TRBD1,NA,TGTGCCAGCAGCATCCAGGGGGCCATAAACTTC,CASSIQGAINF
TRBJ2-3,TRBV29-1,NA,NA,TGCAGCGTTTCCGACAGACAAGTACAGTATTTT,CSVSDRQVQYF
TRBJ2-3,TRBV18,NA,NA,TGTGCCAGCTCACCACGAACAGGGTCAGATACGCAGTATTTT,CASSPRTGSDTQYF
TRBJ1-1,TRBV6-5,NA,NA,TGTGCCAGCAGCCGGGACGTAGGGGTGGACACTGAAGCTTTCTTT,CASSRDVGVDTEAFF
TRBJ2-7,TRBV27,NA,once,TGTGCCAGCAGCCCACAACCTCACGACAGGCCCCCCTACGAGCAGTACTTC,CASSPQPHDRPPYEQYF
TRBJ1-4,TRBV28,TRBD1,NA,TGTGCCAGCAGCTCTAACAGGGGTGGAAGAGAAAAACTGTTTTTT,CASSSNRGGREKLFF
TRBJ2-7,TRBV6-5,TRBD2,NA,TGTGCCAGCAGCCTAGCGGCAAGCTCCTACGAGCAGTACTTC,CASSLAASSYEQYF
TRBJ1-1,TRBV27,TRBD1,NA,TGTGCCAGGGATACTCCGGGACAGGGGGGACCGGGCACTGAAGCTTTCTTT,CARDTPGQGGPGTEAFF
TRBJ1-4,TRBV28,TRBD1,NA,TGTGCCACCCTTAACCAGGGGGCGAATGAAAAACTGTTTTTT,CATLNQGANEKLFF
TRBJ1-6,TRBV4-1,NA,NA,TGCGCCAGCAGCCAAATACAGGATTCACCCCTCCACTTT,CASSQIQDSPLHF
TRBJ2-1,TRBV19,TRBD2,once,TGTGCCAGTAGTATAGGCCCAGCGGGAGGGCCTGAGCAGTTCTTC,CASSIGPAGGPEQFF
TRBJ2-3,TRBV19,TRBD1,once,TGTGCCAGTAGTACCGACGGACAGGGGGTCACAGATACGCAGTATTTT,CASSTDGQGVTDTQYF
TRBJ2-1,TRBV15,TRBD1,NA,TGTGCCACCAGCAGGGGACGATCGACAGGGGAGGAGCAGTTCTTC,CATSRGRSTGEEQFF
TRBJ2-7,TRBV5-1,NA,NA,TGCGCCAGCAGATCCCAGGGGAGTAATCCACCCGAGCAGTACTTC,CASRSQGSNPPEQYF
TRBJ2-3,TRBV20-1,NA,NA,TGCAGTGCCTGGGTCCAAAATACGCAGTATTTT,CSAWVQNTQYF
TRBJ2-1,TRBV19,TRBD2,NA,TGTGCCAGTAGCCCTGCTAGCGGGAGGGCCATGAATGAGCAGTTCTTC,CASSPASGRAMNEQFF
TRBJ1-1,TRBV15,TRBD1,NA,TGTGCCACCGCGGGACAGCCGAACACTGAAGCTTTCTTT,CATAGQPNTEAFF
TRBJ2-1,TRBV2,NA,NA,TGTGCCAGCAGACCGACTAGTCCTGAGCAGTTCTTC,CASRPTSPEQFF
TRBJ1-2,TRBV29-1,NA,NA,TGCAGCGTTGACGGTCTGGGAACTAACTATGGCTACACCTTC,CSVDGLGTNYGYTF
TRBJ1-3,TRBV4-1,NA,NA,TGCGCCAGCAGCCCAGTCGACAGCTCTGGAAACACCATATATTTT,CASSPVDSSGNTIYF
TRBJ2-7,TRBV7-9,NA,NA,TGTGCCAGCAGCAGTAGGGATTTCTACGAGCAGTACTTC,CASSSRDFYEQYF
TRBJ1-6,TRBV27,NA,NA,TGTGCCAGCAGTTTCTCGCGTTTATCACCCCTCCACTTT,CASSFSRLSPLHF
TRBJ2-7,TRBV11-2,NA,NA,TGTGCCAGCAGTTGGGACCTAATAAGCGGGCAGTACTTC,CASSWDLISGQYF
TRBJ2-2,TRBV18,NA,NA,TGTGCCAGCTCACCATCTGGCGGGCAAAACACCGGGGAGCTGTTTTTT,CASSPSGGQNTGELFF
TRBJ1-2,TRBV7-2,NA,NA,TGTGCCAGCAGCTTGGAGATGACGGGGGGCTACACCTTC,CASSLEMTGGYTF
TRBJ2-7,TRBV10-2,TRBD1,NA,TGCGCCAGCAGCCCGGCGACAGGGACCTACGAGCAGTACTTC,CASSPATGTYEQYF
TRBJ1-2,TRBV6-5,NA,NA,TGTGCCAGCAGTTACTCGAGGGTCAGCGGCTACACCTTC,CASSYSRVSGYTF
TRBJ2-2,TRBV6-5,NA,NA,TGTGCCAGCAGATTAGGGTTTGACACCGGGGAGCTGTTTTTT,CASRLGFDTGELFF
TRBJ1-2,TRBV4-3,NA,NA,TGCGCCAGCAGCCAAGAGGGTAGGATCTATGGCTACACCTTC,CASSQEGRIYGYTF
TRBJ2-7,TRBV13,TRBD2,NA,TGTGCCAGCAGCCAGACTAGCGGGGACTACGAGCAGTACTTC,CASSQTSGDYEQYF
TRBJ1-6,TRBV3-1/TRBV3-2,NA,NA,TGTGCCAGCAGCCAAGTACGGAAAAAACCCCTCCACTTT,CASSQVRKKPLHF
TRBJ2-7,TRBV7-3,TRBD1,NA,TGTGCCAGCAGCTTAACCGGTGGAACAGGGGGTGGCTACGAGCAGTACTTC,CASSLTGGTGGGYEQYF
TRBJ1-5,TRBV4-1,NA,NA,TGCGCCAGCAGCCAAGATTTAGGGCCCAATCAGCCCCAGCATTTT,CASSQDLGPNQPQHF
TRBJ2-1,TRBV4-1,NA,NA,TGCGCCAGCAGCCAAGCATTCGAGAGTCGTGAGCAGTTCTTC,CASSQAFESREQFF
TRBJ2-4,TRBV19,NA,NA,TGTGCCAGTAGTCCAACACTAGGGGGAATTCGGATTCAGTACTTC,CASSPTLGGIRIQYF
TRBJ2-3,TRBV9,NA,once,TGTGCCAGCAGGGCGGGGGCGGCGAGTGGAGATACGCAGTATTTT,CASRAGAASGDTQYF
TRBJ2-7,TRBV7-2,NA,NA,TGTGCCAGCAGCGAAGGGTTCTCATACGAGCAGTACTTC,CASSEGFSYEQYF
TRBJ2-7,TRBV14,NA,NA,TGTGCCAGCAGCCAAGAAATTGGATGGGAGCAGTACTTC,CASSQEIGWEQYF
TRBJ1-1,TRBV7-9,NA,NA,TGTGCCAGCAGCCCCCCGGGGATGGGAAACACTGAAGCTTTCTTT,CASSPPGMGNTEAFF
TRBJ1-1,TRBV2,TRBD1,NA,TGTGCCAGCAGGAGGGGGCAGAGGGCTGAAGCTTTCTTT,CASRRGQRAEAFF
TRBJ2-2,TRBV7-3,NA,once,TGTGCCAGCTCCCGAGGACTGGCGGGCACCGGGGAGCTGTTTTTT,CASSRGLAGTGELFF
TRBJ2-7,TRBV18,NA,NA,TGTGCCAGCTCACCACCGGGTAACTCCTACGAGCAGTACTTC,CASSPPGNSYEQYF
TRBJ1-4,TRBV28,NA,NA,TGTGCCAGCGGAACGACAGGCGGTAATGAAAAACTGTTTTTT,CASGTTGGNEKLFF
TRBJ2-7,TRBV7-9,NA,NA,TGTGCCAGCAGCTTGGGAGGTCCCTTCTCCCCCTACGAGCAGTACTTC,CASSLGGPFSPYEQYF